The 8 T cell receptor beta chains listed next were all sequenced from one sample in a study of lymphopenia after photon versus proton radiotherapy. Profiling relied on immunoSEQ multiplex PCR, and the TCRdb table lists in-frame clones only, not all of them. The sample consists of around 29,000 clones, around nine tenths of them appearing once. This material consisted of peripheral blood, taken from a patient treated with proton-based radiotherapy. The source is a woman aged 55 to 70 with cholangiocarcinoma. Some clones in this sample may be carry-over from other donors' samples.

V gene TRBV2 combines with J gene TRBJ1-4; 8 nucleotides match TRBD1. V trimming: 7 bases; J trimming: 7 bases; junction bases outside the gene matches: 5. CDR1 and CDR2 from the germline V gene are SNHLY and FYNNEI. CDR3 length: 13 amino acids. The CDR3 is CASIKDRAEKLFF. CDR3 coding DNA: TGTGCCAGCATCAAGGACAGGGCTGAAAAACTGTTTTTT.

The chain combines TRBV5-4 with TRBJ1-2; perhaps TRBD1 as D (5 bases). Germline V gene sequence: CDR1 SGHNT, CDR2 YYREEE (reference sequence). V was shortened by 4 bases and J by 1 base, with 14 bases between the two germline ends. This CDR3 is 15 amino acids long. DNA for the CDR3: TGTGCCAGCAGCCCTAAGGGGTCCTTTAACTATGGCTACACCTTC. Amino acid sequence: CASSPKGSFNYGYTF.

V usage is TRBV18 and J usage is TRBJ2-7; D gene uncertain. The CDR3 runs 14 residues. Germline values: CDR1 KGHSH, CDR2 LQKENI. V was clipped by 1 base and J by 2 bases, with 9 bases between them. The CDR3 is CASSPRTAAYEQYF. DNA of the CDR3: TGTGCCAGCTCACCACGGACCGCCGCCTACGAGCAGTACTTC.

V usage is TRBV27 and J usage is TRBJ1-5; unclear D gene. The V gene's germline CDR1 is MNHEY and CDR2 SMNVEV (reference sequence). The CDR3 extends over 15 amino acids. The germline V and J ends were trimmed by 3 bases and 0 bases, with 9 bases remaining between them. In DNA, the CDR3 is TGTGCCAGCAGTTTGACACCCTATAGCAATCAGCCCCAGCATTTT. It codes for CASSLTPYSNQPQHF.

The sample holds a few counts of this clone. CDR3 in amino acids: CAISESIQNSNQPQHF. The CDR3 region has the DNA TGTGCCATCAGTGAGTCTATACAGAATAGCAATCAGCCCCAGCATTTT. The chain combines TRBV10-3 with TRBJ1-5; D gene unclear. There are 16 residues in the CDR3. The germline V and J ends were trimmed by 0 bases and 0 bases, with 9 bases remaining between them. The germline V gene encodes CDR1 ENHRY and CDR2 SYGVKD.

The V and J genes are TRBV18 and TRBJ1-5; a weak D match, TRBD1 (6 bases). V lost 5 bases and J lost 4, with 9 bases in between. The CDR3 totals 13 residues. CDR1 KGHSH and CDR2 LQKENI come from the germline V gene. The CDR3 region has the DNA TGTGCCAGCTCAGGGACACAAAATCAGCCCCAGCATTTT. Translated, it gives CASSGTQNQPQHF.

The V gene is TRBV11-2, the J gene TRBJ2-3; TRBD2 agrees at 7 bases. Per germline, CDR1 SGHAT and CDR2 FQNNGV. V was clipped by 6 bases and J by 1 base; unmatched bases: 13. CDR3 length: 17 amino acids. CDR3 sequence (DNA): TGTGCCAGCAGTGACCGGGGGGTCGGGAGAGGCACAGATACGCAGTATTTT. It yields the protein CASSDRGVGRGTDTQYF.

This sequence joins TRBV5-1 and TRBJ2-6, with unresolved D. Germline CDR1 reads SGHRS; CDR2 reads YFSETQ. Trimming removed 0 bases at V and 0 bases at J, with 1 base between. The CDR3 extends over 14 amino acids. Here the CDR3 DNA reads TGCGCCAGCAGCTTGGGCTCTGGGGCCAACGTCCTGACTTTC. It specifies CASSLGSGANVLTF.